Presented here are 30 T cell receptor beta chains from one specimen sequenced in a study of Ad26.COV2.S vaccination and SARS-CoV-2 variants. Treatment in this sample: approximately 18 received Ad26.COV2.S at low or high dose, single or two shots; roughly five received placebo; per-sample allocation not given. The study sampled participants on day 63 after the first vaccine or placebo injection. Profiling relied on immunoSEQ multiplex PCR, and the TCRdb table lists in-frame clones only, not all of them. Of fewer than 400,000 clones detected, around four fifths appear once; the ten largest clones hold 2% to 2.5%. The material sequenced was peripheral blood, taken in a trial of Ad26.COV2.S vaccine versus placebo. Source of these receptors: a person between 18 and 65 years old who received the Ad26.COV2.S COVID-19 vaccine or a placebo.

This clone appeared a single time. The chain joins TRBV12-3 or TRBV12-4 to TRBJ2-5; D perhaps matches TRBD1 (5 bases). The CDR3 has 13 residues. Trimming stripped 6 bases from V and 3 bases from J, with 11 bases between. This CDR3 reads CASRMPGKETQYF. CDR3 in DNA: TGTGCCAGCAGGATGCCAGGGAAAGAGACCCAGTACTTC.

In DNA, the CDR3 is TGCGCCAGCAGCCCCACCCCGGGCAGGGGAGGCGAAAAACTGTTTTTT. Its protein product is CASSPTPGRGGEKLFF. The genes are TRBV23-1 and TRBJ1-4, with D possibly matching TRBD1 (6 bases). TRBV23-1 is classed as an ORF, of uncertain function. There are 16 residues in the CDR3. The germline V and J ends were trimmed by 6 bases and 8 bases, with 22 bases remaining between them.

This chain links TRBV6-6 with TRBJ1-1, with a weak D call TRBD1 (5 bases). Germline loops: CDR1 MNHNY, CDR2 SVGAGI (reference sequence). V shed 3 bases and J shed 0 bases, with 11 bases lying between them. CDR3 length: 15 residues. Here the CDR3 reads CASSYGQGLNTEAFF. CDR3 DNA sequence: TGTGCCAGCAGTTATGGTCAGGGTCTGAACACTGAAGCTTTCTTT.

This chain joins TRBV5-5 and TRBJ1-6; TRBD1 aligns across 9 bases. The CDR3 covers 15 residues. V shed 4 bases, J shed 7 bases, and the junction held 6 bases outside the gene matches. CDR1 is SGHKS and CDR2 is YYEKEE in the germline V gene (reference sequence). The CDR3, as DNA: TGTGCCAGCAGCCCTGGACAGGGGAGAAATTCACCCCTCCACTTT. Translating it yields CASSPGQGRNSPLHF.

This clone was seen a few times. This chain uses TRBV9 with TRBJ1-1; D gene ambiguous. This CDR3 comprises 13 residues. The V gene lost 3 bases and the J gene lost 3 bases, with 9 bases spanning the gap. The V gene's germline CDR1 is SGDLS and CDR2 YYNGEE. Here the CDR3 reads CASSARHHTEAFF. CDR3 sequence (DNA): TGTGCCAGCAGCGCCCGACATCACACTGAAGCTTTCTTT.

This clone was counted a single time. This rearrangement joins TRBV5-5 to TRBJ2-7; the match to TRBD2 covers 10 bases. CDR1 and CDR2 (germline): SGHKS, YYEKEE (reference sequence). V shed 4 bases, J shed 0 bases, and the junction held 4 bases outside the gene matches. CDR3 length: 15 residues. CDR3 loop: CASSTSGVTSYEQYF. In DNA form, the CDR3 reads TGTGCCAGCAGCACTAGCGGGGTGACCTCCTACGAGCAGTACTTC.

CDR3 in DNA: TGTGCCAGCAGCTTACAGGGCGGGGATCAGCCCCAGCATTTT. Its protein is CASSLQGGDQPQHF. The J gene is TRBJ1-5, the V gene TRBV5-5; perhaps TRBD1 as D (6 bases). V was shortened by 2 bases and J by 5 bases, with 11 bases between the two germline ends. Germline V gene sequence: CDR1 SGHKS, CDR2 YYEKEE (reference sequence). CDR3 length: 14 amino acids.

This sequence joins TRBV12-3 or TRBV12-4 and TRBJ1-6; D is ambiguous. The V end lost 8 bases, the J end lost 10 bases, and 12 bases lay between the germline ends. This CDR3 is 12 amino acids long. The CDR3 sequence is CASSPVASPLHF. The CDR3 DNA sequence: TGTGCCAGCTCTCCCGTGGCGTCACCCCTCCACTTT.

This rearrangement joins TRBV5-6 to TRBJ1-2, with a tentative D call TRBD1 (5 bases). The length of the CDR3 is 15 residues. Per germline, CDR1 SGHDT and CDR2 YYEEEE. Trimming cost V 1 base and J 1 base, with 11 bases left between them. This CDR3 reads CASSLRGVSNYGYTF. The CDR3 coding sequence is TGTGCCAGCAGCTTGAGAGGGGTTAGTAACTATGGCTACACCTTC.

DNA of the CDR3: TGTGCCAGCACCCCGTTCGGGGGGGGGAACACTGAAGCTTTCTTT. It yields the protein CASTPFGGGNTEAFF. The V gene is TRBV27, the J gene TRBJ1-1, with a possible D match to TRBD1 (5 bases). Germline loops: CDR1 MNHEY, CDR2 SMNVEV (reference sequence). V lost 7 bases, J lost 1 base, and 16 bases lay in between. The CDR3 is 15 residues long.

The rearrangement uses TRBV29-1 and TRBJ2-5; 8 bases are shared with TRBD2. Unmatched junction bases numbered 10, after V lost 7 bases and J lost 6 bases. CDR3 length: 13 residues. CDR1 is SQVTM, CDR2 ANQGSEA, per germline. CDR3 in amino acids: CSAGAGGGKTQYF. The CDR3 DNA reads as TGCAGCGCCGGAGCCGGGGGGGGGAAGACCCAGTACTTC.

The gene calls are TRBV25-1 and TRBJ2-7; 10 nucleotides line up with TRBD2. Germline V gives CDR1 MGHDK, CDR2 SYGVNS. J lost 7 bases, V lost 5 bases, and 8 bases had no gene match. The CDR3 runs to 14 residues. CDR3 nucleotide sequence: TGTGCCAGCAGTAAAGCGGGGGGGCCGCTGGAGCAGTACTTC. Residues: CASSKAGGPLEQYF.

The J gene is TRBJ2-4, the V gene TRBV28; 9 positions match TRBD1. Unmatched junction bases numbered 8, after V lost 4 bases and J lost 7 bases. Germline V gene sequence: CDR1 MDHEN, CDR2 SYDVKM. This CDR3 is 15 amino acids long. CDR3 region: CASSSSGTGMNIQYF. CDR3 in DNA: TGTGCCAGCAGTTCTTCCGGGACAGGGATGAACATTCAGTACTTC.

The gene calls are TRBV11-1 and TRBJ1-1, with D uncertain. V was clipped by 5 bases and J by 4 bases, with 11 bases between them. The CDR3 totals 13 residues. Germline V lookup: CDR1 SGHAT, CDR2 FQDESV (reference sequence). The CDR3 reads CASSILVGTEAFF. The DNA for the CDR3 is TGTGCCAGCAGCATCCTAGTGGGCACTGAAGCTTTCTTT.

This CDR3 is CASSVIESRGTQYF. The CDR3 DNA follows: TGTGCCAGCAGCGTAATTGAGTCGAGGGGGACCCAGTACTTC. The J gene is TRBJ2-5, the V gene TRBV9; D might be TRBD1 or TRBD2, each matching 5 bases. Trimming removed 1 base at V and 7 bases at J, with 14 bases between. This CDR3 has 14 amino acids. CDR1 is SGDLS and CDR2 is YYNGEE in the germline V gene.

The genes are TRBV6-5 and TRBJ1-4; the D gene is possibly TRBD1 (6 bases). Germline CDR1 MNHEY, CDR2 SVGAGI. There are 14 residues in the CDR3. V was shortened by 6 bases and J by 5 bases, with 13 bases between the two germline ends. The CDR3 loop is CASRLGHGNEKLFF. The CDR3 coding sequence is TGTGCCAGCAGACTGGGACACGGGAATGAAAAACTGTTTTTT.

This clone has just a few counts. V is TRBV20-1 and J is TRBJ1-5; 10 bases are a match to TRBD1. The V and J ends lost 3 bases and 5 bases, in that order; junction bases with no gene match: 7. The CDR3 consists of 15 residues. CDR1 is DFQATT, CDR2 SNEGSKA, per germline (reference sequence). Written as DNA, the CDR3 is TGCAGTGCTAGTCGCGGGACAGGGGTGGATCAGCCCCAGCATTTT. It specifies CSASRGTGVDQPQHF.

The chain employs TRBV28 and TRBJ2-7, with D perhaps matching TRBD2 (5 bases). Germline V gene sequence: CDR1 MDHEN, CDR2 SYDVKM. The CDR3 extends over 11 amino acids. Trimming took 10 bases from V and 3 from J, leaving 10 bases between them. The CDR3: CATCSVYEQYF. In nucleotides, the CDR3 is TGTGCCACCTGTAGCGTCTACGAGCAGTACTTC.

CDR3: CASSQGYRGSGQYF. In DNA form, the CDR3 reads TGTGCCAGCAGCCAAGGCTACAGGGGGTCGGGGCAGTACTTC. V and J are TRBV3-1 (or the pseudogene TRBV3-2) and TRBJ2-7, with 8 bases that match TRBD1. Trimming took 1 base from V and 9 from J; bases not matched to a gene: 8. In germline, CDR1 is LGHDT, CDR2 YNNKEL (reference sequence). The CDR3 loop spans 14 amino acids.

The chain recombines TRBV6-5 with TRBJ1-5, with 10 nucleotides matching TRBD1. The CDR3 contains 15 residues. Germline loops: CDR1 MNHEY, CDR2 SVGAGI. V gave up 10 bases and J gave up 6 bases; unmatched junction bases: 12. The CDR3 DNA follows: TGTGCCACCGGACGGGACAGGGGTTCAGGTCAGCCCCAGCATTTT. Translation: CATGRDRGSGQPQHF.

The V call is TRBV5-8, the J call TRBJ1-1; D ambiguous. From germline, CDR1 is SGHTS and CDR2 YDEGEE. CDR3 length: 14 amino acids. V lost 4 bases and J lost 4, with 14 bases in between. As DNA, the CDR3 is TGTGCCAGCAGCCATAGTGGACCGGGCACTGAAGCTTTCTTT. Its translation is CASSHSGPGTEAFF.

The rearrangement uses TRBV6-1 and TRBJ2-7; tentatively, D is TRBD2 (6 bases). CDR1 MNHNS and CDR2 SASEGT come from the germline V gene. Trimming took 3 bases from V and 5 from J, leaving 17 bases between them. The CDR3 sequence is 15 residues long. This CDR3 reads CASSESSGLGHEQYF. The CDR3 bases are TGTGCCAGCAGTGAGTCTTCGGGACTTGGGCACGAGCAGTACTTC.

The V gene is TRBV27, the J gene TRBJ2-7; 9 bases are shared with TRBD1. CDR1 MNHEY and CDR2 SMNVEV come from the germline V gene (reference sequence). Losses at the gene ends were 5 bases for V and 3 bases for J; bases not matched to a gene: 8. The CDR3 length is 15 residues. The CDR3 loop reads CASSDPGTGLYEQYF. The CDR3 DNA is TGTGCCAGCAGTGACCCCGGGACAGGGCTCTACGAGCAGTACTTC.

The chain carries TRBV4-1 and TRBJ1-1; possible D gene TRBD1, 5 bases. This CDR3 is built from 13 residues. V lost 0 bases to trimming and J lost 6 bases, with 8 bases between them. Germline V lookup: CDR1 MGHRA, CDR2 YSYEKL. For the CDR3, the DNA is TGCGCCAGCAGCCAAGACTGGGGCTCTGAAGCTTTCTTT. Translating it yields CASSQDWGSEAFF.

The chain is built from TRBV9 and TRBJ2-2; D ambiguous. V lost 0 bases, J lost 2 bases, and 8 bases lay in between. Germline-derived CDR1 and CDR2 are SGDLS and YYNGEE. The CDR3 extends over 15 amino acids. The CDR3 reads CASSVAQANTGELFF. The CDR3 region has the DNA TGTGCCAGCAGCGTAGCGCAAGCTAACACCGGGGAGCTGTTTTTT.

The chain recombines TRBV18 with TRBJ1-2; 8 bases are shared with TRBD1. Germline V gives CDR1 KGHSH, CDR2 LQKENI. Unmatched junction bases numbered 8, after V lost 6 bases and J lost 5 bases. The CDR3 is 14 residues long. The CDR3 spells CASSSGTGGYGYTF. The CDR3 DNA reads TGTGCCAGCTCGTCCGGGACAGGTGGATATGGCTACACCTTC.

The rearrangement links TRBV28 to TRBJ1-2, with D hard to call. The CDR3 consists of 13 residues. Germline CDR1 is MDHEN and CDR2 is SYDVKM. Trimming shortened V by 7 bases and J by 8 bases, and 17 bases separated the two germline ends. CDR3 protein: CASTTTPFVGYTF. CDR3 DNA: TGTGCCAGCACTACTACACCCTTCGTGGGCTACACCTTC.

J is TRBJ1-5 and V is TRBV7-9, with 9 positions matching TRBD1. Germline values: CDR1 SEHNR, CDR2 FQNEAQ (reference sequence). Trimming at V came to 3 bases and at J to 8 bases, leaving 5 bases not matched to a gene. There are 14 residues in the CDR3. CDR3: CASSLWDREEPQHF. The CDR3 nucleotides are TGTGCCAGCAGCTTGTGGGACAGGGAAGAGCCCCAGCATTTT.

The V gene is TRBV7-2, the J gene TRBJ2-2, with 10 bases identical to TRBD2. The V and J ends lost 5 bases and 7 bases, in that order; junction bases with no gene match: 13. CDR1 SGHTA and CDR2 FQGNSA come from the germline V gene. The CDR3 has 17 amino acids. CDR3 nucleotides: TGTGCCAGCAGCCCCAGGAGAGCGGGGGGGCCAGGCGGGGAGCTGTTTTTT. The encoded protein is CASSPRRAGGPGGELFF.

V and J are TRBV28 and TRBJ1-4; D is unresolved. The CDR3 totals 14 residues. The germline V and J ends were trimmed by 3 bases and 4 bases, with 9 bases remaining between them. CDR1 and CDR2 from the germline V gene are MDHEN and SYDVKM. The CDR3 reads CASSFAPNNEKLFF. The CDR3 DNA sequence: TGTGCCAGCAGTTTCGCCCCAAATAATGAAAAACTGTTTTTT. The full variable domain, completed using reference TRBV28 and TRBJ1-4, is DVKVTQSSRYLVKRTGEKVFLECVQDMDHENMFWYRQDPGLGLRLIYFSYDVKMKEKGDIPEGYSVSREKKERFSLILESASTNQTSMYLCASSFAPNNEKLFFGSGTQLSVL.